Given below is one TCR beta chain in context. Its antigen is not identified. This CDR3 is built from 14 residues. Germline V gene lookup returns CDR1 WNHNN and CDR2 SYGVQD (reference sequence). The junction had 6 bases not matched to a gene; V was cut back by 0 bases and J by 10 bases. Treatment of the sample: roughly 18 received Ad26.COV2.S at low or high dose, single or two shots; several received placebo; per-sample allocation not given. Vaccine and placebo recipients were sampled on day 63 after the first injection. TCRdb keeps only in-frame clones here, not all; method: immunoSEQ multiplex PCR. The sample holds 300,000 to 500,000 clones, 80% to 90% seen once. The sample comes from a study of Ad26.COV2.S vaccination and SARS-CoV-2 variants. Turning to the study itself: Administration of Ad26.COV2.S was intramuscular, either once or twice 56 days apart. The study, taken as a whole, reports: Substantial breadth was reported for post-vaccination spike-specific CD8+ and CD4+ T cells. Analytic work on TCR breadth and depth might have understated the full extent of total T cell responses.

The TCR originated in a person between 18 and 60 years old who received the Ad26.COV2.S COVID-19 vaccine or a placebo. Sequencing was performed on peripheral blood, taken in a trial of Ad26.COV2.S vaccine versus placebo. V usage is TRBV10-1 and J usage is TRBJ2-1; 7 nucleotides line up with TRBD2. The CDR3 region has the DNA TGCGCCAGCAGTGAGTCGGTGACTAGCCACGAGCAGTTCTTC. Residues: CASSESVTSHEQFF.